This T cell receptor (beta chain) is drawn from a study of T cells in tumors after PD-1 blockade. The wider study: During anti-PD-1 treatment, some patients continued daily vismodegib 150 mg. Whole-study findings and limits: Two pre-treatment samples showed no clonal replacement between them. Expanded exhausted CD8+ clones after therapy were mostly novel clonotypes.

Sequenced by immunoSEQ multiplex PCR; TCRdb stores in-frame clones only, minus some. The sample lists some 2,400 clones; around 74% were seen once. Germline V gene lookup returns CDR1 SGHTA and CDR2 FQGNSA. V gave up 5 bases and J gave up 0 bases; unmatched junction bases: 6. The CDR3 totals 16 residues. This clone was seen more than once but under ten times. Its specificity is not known. Specimen: tumor tissue, collected after anti-PD-1 treatment. The chain is built from TRBV7-2 and TRBJ2-1; 8 bases match TRBD2. This TCR derives from a human donor with basal cell carcinoma. The CDR3 region is CASSASGGASYNEQFF. Written as DNA, the CDR3 is TGTGCCAGCAGCGCCTCCGGGGGGGCCTCCTACAATGAGCAGTTCTTC.